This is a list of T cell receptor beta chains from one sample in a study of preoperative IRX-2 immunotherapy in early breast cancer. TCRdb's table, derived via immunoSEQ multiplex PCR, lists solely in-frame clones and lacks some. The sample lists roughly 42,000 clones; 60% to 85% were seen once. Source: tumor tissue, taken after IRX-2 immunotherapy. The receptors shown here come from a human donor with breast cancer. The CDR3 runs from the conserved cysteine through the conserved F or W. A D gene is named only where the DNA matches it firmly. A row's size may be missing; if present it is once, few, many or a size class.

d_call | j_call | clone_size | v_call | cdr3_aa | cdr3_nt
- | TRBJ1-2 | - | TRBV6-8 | CASSYSYRDYGYTF | TGTGCCAGCAGTTACTCTTACAGGGACTATGGCTACACCTTC
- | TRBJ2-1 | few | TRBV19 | CASSGGGGLSSYNEQFF | TGTGCCAGTAGTGGAGGAGGGGGATTGAGTTCCTACAATGAGCAGTTCTTC
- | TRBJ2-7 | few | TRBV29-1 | CSVEIGTNEQYF | TGCAGCGTTGAGATTGGTACTAACGAGCAGTACTTC
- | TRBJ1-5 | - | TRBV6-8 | CATQRAHNQPQHF | TGTGCCACCCAGAGAGCCCACAATCAGCCCCAGCATTTT
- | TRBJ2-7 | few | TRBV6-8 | CASSHAHRAGYEQYF | TGTGCCAGCAGTCATGCTCACAGGGCTGGCTACGAGCAGTACTTC
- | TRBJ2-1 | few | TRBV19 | CASSGLNYNEQFF | TGTGCCAGCTCGGGACTGAACTACAATGAGCAGTTCTTC
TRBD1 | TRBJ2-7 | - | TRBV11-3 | CASSSIHWDSSYEQYF | TGTGCCAGCAGCTCGATACACTGGGACAGCTCCTACGAGCAGTACTTC
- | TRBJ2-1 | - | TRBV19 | CASSASQGKTVF | TGTGCCAGTAGTGCATCGCAGGGTAAGACGGTCTTC
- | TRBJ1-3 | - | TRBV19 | CASSLLASSGNTIYF | TGTGCCAGTAGCCTCCTGGCCAGCTCTGGAAACACCATATATTTT
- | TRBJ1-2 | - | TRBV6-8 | CASSDSGTRTYGYTF | TGTGCCAGCAGTGATTCCGGGACAAGAACGTATGGCTACACCTTC
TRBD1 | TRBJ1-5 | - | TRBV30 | CAWSARGTANQPQHF | TGTGCCTGGAGTGCCAGGGGGACAGCAAATCAGCCCCAGCATTTT
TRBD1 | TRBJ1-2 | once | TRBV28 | CASSSTDRAIGYTF | TGTGCCAGCAGCTCCACGGACAGGGCAATCGGCTACACCTTC
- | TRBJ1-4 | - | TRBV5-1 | CASSQDPARRNEKLFF | TGCGCCAGCAGTCAGGACCCGGCGCGAAGAAATGAAAAACTGTTTTTT
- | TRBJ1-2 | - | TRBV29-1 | CSVGGDGGYGYTF | TGCAGCGTTGGCGGGGATGGTGGGTATGGCTACACCTTC
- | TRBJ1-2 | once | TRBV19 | CASSTLRTAPGGYGYTF | TGTGCCAGTAGTACTTTACGGACAGCTCCCGGGGGGTATGGCTACACCTTC
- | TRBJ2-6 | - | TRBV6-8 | CASRPRRPQANVLTF | TGTGCCAGCAGGCCCCGAAGGCCTCAAGCCAACGTCCTGACTTTC
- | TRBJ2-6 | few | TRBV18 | CASSPRGGSTGANVLTF | TGTGCCAGCTCACCCCGCGGGGGCTCGACTGGGGCCAACGTCCTGACTTTC
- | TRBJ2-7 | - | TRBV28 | CASSSGTRKFSTYEQYF | TGTGCCAGCAGTTCCGGGACAAGGAAGTTTTCTACCTACGAGCAGTACTTC
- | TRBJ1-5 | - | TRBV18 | CASSPPGNQPQHF | TGTGCCAGCTCACCACCGGGGAATCAGCCCCAGCATTTT
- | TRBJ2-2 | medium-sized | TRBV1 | CASSQDRGVYTGELFF | TGCGCCAGCAGCCAAGATCGCGGGGTTTACACCGGGGAGCTGTTTTTT
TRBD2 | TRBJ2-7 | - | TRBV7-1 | CASSLFAGGLSYEQYF | TGTGCCAGCAGCTTATTCGCGGGAGGCCTCTCCTACGAGCAGTACTTC
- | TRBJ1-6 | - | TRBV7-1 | CASSLSPLNSPLHF | TGTGCCAGCAGCTTATCTCCCCTAAATTCACCCCTCCACTTT
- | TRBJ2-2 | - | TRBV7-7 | CASREELDYTGELFF | TGTGCCAGCAGGGAGGAGTTAGATTACACCGGGGAGCTGTTTTTT
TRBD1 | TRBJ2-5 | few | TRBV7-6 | CANSTGAERGQETQYF | TGTGCCAACAGTACAGGGGCGGAAAGGGGCCAAGAGACCCAGTACTTC
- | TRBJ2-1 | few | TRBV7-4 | CASSLAALSNEQFF | TGTGCCAGCAGCTTGGCGGCGCTGTCCAATGAGCAGTTCTTC
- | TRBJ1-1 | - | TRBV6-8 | CASSYSGQHVETEAFF | TGTGCCAGCAGTTACTCAGGGCAGCACGTGGAAACTGAAGCTTTCTTT
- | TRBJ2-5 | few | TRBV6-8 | CASRLWPPGGKETQYF | TGTGCCAGCCGTCTGTGGCCCCCAGGAGGAAAAGAGACCCAGTACTTC
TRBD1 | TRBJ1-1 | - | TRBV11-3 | CASSPTSGGGNTEAFF | TGTGCCAGCAGCCCTACCTCAGGGGGCGGGAACACTGAAGCTTTCTTT
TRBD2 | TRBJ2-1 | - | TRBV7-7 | CASSHTGLASNEQFF | TGTGCCAGCAGCCATACGGGACTAGCGAGCAATGAGCAGTTCTTC
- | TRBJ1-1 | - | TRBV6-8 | CASSELGAMNTEAFF | TGTGCCAGCAGTGAGTTGGGGGCTATGAACACTGAAGCTTTCTTT
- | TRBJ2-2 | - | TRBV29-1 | CSVSGEGGELFF | TGCAGCGTCTCAGGGGAGGGCGGGGAGCTGTTTTTT
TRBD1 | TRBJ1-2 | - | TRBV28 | CASSFPGQGINGYTF | TGTGCCAGCAGTTTTCCCGGACAGGGAATCAATGGCTACACCTTC
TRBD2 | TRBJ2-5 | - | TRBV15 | CATRAGGGLQETQYF | TGTGCCACCAGAGCGGGGGGGGGCCTCCAAGAGACCCAGTACTTC
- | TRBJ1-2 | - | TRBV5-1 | CASSIDPGRYGYTF | TGCGCCAGCAGCATAGATCCAGGGCGATATGGCTACACCTTC
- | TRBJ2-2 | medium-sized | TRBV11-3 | CASSLQGNTGELFF | TGTGCCAGCAGCTTACAGGGAAACACCGGGGAGCTGTTTTTT
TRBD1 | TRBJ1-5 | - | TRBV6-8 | CASSYKGQRGNQPQHF | TGTGCCAGCAGTTACAAGGGACAGCGGGGCAATCAGCCCCAGCATTTT
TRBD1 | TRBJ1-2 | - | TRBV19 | CASSIPGQKNYGYTF | TGTGCCAGTAGTATACCGGGACAGAAGAACTATGGCTACACCTTC
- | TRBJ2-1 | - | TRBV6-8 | CASFSGTSYNEQFF | TGTGCCAGTTTTAGCGGCACCTCCTACAATGAGCAGTTCTTC
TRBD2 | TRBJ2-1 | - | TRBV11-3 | CASSPGLAGVLEQFF | TGTGCCAGCAGCCCGGGACTAGCGGGAGTTCTTGAGCAGTTCTTC
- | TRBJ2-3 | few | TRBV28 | CASSTPVGLADTDTQYF | TGTGCCAGCAGTACCCCCGTCGGGCTGGCTGACACAGATACGCAGTATTTT
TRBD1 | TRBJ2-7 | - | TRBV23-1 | CASSGSPGTGGHEQYF | TGCGCCAGCAGCGGCAGCCCCGGGACAGGGGGACACGAGCAGTACTTC
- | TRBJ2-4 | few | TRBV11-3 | CASSFDKGRKNIQYF | TGTGCCAGCAGCTTCGACAAGGGGCGCAAAAACATTCAGTACTTC
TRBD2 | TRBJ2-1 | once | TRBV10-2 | CASRKGLAGEYEQFF | TGCGCCAGCCGTAAAGGACTAGCGGGAGAATATGAGCAGTTCTTC
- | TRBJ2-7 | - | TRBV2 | CARARGVTYEQYF | TGTGCCAGAGCCCGAGGGGTAACGTACGAGCAGTACTTC
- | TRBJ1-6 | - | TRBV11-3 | CASSLGRRWNSPLHF | TGTGCCAGCAGCTTAGGCCGGAGGTGGAATTCACCCCTCCACTTT
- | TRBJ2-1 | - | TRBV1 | CTSSQDLGLGDNEQFF | TGCACCAGCAGCCAAGATTTAGGACTAGGAGACAATGAGCAGTTCTTC
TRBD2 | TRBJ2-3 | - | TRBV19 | CASSAIAGGRTDTQYF | TGTGCCAGTAGTGCCATAGCGGGGGGGCGTACAGATACGCAGTATTTT